The 25 T cell receptor beta chains below all came from one sample that was sequenced in a study of sequential checkpoint blockade in melanoma. Treatment in this sample: randomized to nivolumab then ipilimumab (arm A) or the reverse (arm B). Sequencing used immunoSEQ multiplex PCR; TCRdb keeps in-frame clones, though not all of them. Altogether 20,000 to 25,000 clones are present, 27% being singletons, with the ten largest covering around 7%. Here the sequenced sample was tumor tissue (inferred from file names), taken from a patient given nivolumab and ipilimumab in sequence. All receptors derive from a human donor with melanoma.

This clone occurred a few times. The chain uses TRBV9 and TRBJ2-1; unclear D gene. This CDR3 region has 14 residues. Germline-derived CDR1 and CDR2 are SGDLS and YYNGEE. V was trimmed by 3 bases and J by 5 bases, leaving 12 bases between them. CDR3 residues: CASSAYADHNEQFF. The CDR3 DNA sequence: TGTGCCAGCAGCGCGTACGCGGACCACAATGAGCAGTTCTTC.

The chain has TRBV9 and TRBJ2-2; 16 bases map to TRBD2. With 4 bases clipped from V and 4 bases from J, the junction kept 4 bases outside the gene matches. The CDR3 consists of 17 residues. Germline V gives CDR1 SGDLS, CDR2 YYNGEE. CDR3 DNA: TGTGCCAGCAGCTCAGGGACTAGCGGGAGGGCCACCGGGGAGCTGTTTTTT. It codes for CASSSGTSGRATGELFF.

This clone was recorded many times. This chain links TRBV11-3 with TRBJ1-1; 8 nucleotides line up with TRBD1. V was pared by 3 bases and J by 0 bases, with 9 bases of the junction left unmatched. CDR3 length: 17 residues. Looked up from germline, CDR1 is SGHNT and CDR2 is YENEEA. The CDR3 reads CASSLASSRGLNTEAFF. CDR3 sequence (DNA): TGTGCCAGCAGCTTGGCCTCCTCCAGGGGGCTGAACACTGAAGCTTTCTTT.

A few counts support this clone. The chain has TRBV11-3 and TRBJ1-1, with D maybe TRBD1 (5 bases). The V and J ends lost 5 bases and 8 bases respectively, with 18 bases between them. CDR3 length: 14 residues. The germline V gene has CDR1 SGHNT and CDR2 YENEEA. CDR3 DNA sequence: TGTGCCAGCAGCCCAGAGACCGGGACGTTGGAAGCTTTCTTT. Translated: CASSPETGTLEAFF.

V is TRBV9 and J is TRBJ2-6; the match to TRBD1 covers 9 bases. V trimming: 4 bases; J trimming: 7 bases; junction bases outside the gene matches: 15. CDR1 SGDLS and CDR2 YYNGEE come from the germline V gene. The CDR3 is 18 amino acids. The CDR3 sequence: CASSPTGTGFLGANVLTF. The CDR3 DNA sequence: TGTGCCAGCAGCCCGACCGGGACAGGGTTTCTCGGCGCCAACGTCCTGACTTTC.

This clone was observed a few times. Written as DNA, the CDR3 is TGTGCCAGCAGTCCCCAGGCTGGGTTAGTCGGGGAGACCCAGTACTTC. Its protein is CASSPQAGLVGETQYF. The V and J genes are TRBV6-8 and TRBJ2-5, with D hard to call. Germline V gene sequence: CDR1 MNHGY, CDR2 SAAAGT. The CDR3 loop spans 16 amino acids. The germline V and J ends were trimmed by 5 bases and 5 bases, with 21 bases remaining between them.

This clone was recorded a few times. This sequence joins TRBV11-3 and TRBJ2-3, with 8 bases fitting TRBD1. The CDR3 runs to 16 residues. Germline V gene lookup returns CDR1 SGHNT and CDR2 YENEEA. Losses at the gene ends were 5 bases for V and 2 bases for J; bases not matched to a gene: 9. CDR3 nucleotides: TGTGCCAGCAGCGTAGGCAGGGGGCTTAACACAGATACGCAGTATTTT. Its translation: CASSVGRGLNTDTQYF.

The V and J genes are TRBV11-3 and TRBJ1-3, with D maybe TRBD1 (6 bases). The germline V gene has CDR1 SGHNT and CDR2 YENEEA. The V end was cut by 3 bases, the J end by 7 bases, with 16 bases between. The CDR3 contains 15 residues. DNA for the CDR3: TGTGCCAGCAGCTTCGTTCAGGGGTCGGGGAACACCATATATTTT. It codes for CASSFVQGSGNTIYF. Using reference TRBV11-3 and TRBJ1-3 for the parts outside the CDR3, the full variable domain is EAGVVQSPRYKIIEKKQPVAFWCNPISGHNTLYWYLQNLGQGPELLIRYENEEAVDDSQLPKDRFSAERLKGVDSTLKIQPAELGDSAVYLCASSFVQGSGNTIYFGEGSWLTVV.

This clone was counted at least ten times. This rearrangement joins TRBV2 to TRBJ2-1; tentatively, D is TRBD1 (5 bases). This CDR3 comprises 12 residues. The V and J ends lost 6 bases and 7 bases respectively, with 10 bases between them. Germline CDR1 and CDR2: SNHLY and FYNNEI. This CDR3 is CASRPQGNEQFF. The DNA of the CDR3 is TGTGCCAGCAGACCTCAGGGTAATGAGCAGTTCTTC.

This clone showed up just a few times. The rearrangement joins TRBV28 to TRBJ1-1, with D possibly matching TRBD1 (5 bases). This CDR3 contains 12 residues. The V end was cut by 4 bases, the J end by 4 bases, with 7 bases between. Looked up from germline, CDR1 is MDHEN and CDR2 is SYDVKM. CDR3 coding DNA: TGTGCCAGCAGTTGGGGGAGCACTGAAGCTTTCTTT. Amino acid sequence: CASSWGSTEAFF.

The chain joins TRBV11-3 to TRBJ1-3, with D possibly matching TRBD1 (5 bases). The CDR3 covers 17 residues. The V gene's germline CDR1 is SGHNT and CDR2 YENEEA. V dropped 4 bases and J dropped 0 bases, with 16 bases sitting between them. CDR3: CASSSTGGGSSGNTIYF. The CDR3 bases are TGTGCCAGCAGCTCCACTGGCGGGGGAAGCTCTGGAAACACCATATATTTT.

This clone was seen only a few times. This CDR3 is CASRDRRDSSRGNTIYF. The CDR3 region has the DNA TGTGCCAGCAGGGATAGAAGGGACAGCTCCAGGGGAAACACCATATATTTT. V usage is TRBV28 and J usage is TRBJ1-3; 7 nucleotides line up with TRBD1. This CDR3 contains 17 residues. After removal of 6 bases from V and 4 bases from J, the junction contained 15 bases not matched to a gene. Germline-derived CDR1 and CDR2 are MDHEN and SYDVKM.

The chain is built from TRBV4-1 and TRBJ1-6; 10 bases align to TRBD1. Trimming removed 6 bases from V and 5 bases from J; junction bases left unmatched: 4. Per the germline V gene, CDR1 is MGHRA and CDR2 is YSYEKL. There are 15 residues in the CDR3. The chain's CDR3 is CASRPTGGDNSPLHF. CDR3 coding DNA: TGCGCCAGCAGACCGACAGGGGGCGATAATTCACCCCTCCACTTT.

CDR3 sequence: CASTLRGGYGELFF. CDR3 in DNA: TGTGCCAGTACCCTAAGGGGGGGGTACGGGGAGCTGTTTTTT. The chain uses TRBV19 and TRBJ2-2; D might be TRBD2 (7 bases). The CDR3 extends over 14 amino acids. Trimming removed 7 bases at V and 7 bases at J, with 16 bases between. Germline lookup yields CDR1 LNHDA and CDR2 SQIVND (reference sequence).

In its sample, this clone is medium-sized. This CDR3 is also generated by other DNA sequences in the sample. The rearrangement links TRBV15 to TRBJ1-5; D possibly corresponds to TRBD1 (5 bases). V was clipped by 1 base and J by 3 bases, with 7 bases between them. Germline lookup yields CDR1 LNHNV and CDR2 YYDKDF (reference sequence). The CDR3 covers 14 residues. Written as DNA, the CDR3 is TGTGCCACCAGCAGAGGGGGGGACAATCAGCCCCAGCATTTT. Amino acid sequence: CATSRGGDNQPQHF.

In its sample, this clone was seen once. The chain is built from TRBV29-1 and TRBJ2-3, with D possibly called TRBD1 or TRBD2 (6 bases each). The CDR3 length is 14 residues. CDR1 and CDR2 from the germline V gene are SQVTM and ANQGSEA. Trimming pared 7 bases from V and 2 bases from J, leaving 16 bases between. CDR3 coding DNA: TGCAGCGGGGCAGGGGAGGCACACACAGATACGCAGTATTTT. Its protein product is CSGAGEAHTDTQYF.

In this sample, this clone turned up a few times. The chain is built from TRBV19 and TRBJ2-3; TRBD2 might be the D (6 bases). Trimming pared 3 bases from V and 0 bases from J, leaving 10 bases between. The germline V gene encodes CDR1 LNHDA and CDR2 SQIVND (reference sequence). The length of the CDR3 is 15 residues. The CDR3 nucleotides read TGTGCCAGTAGTATGGGCAGCGGGAGCACAGATACGCAGTATTTT. This gives the protein CASSMGSGSTDTQYF.

This clone was seen more than once but under ten times. This chain uses TRBV6-8 with TRBJ2-3; D is undetermined. CDR3 length equals 13 residues. Trimming removed 5 bases from V and 4 bases from J, with 10 bases in between. Germline V gene lookup returns CDR1 MNHGY and CDR2 SAAAGT. The CDR3 nucleotides are TGTGCCAGCAGTGCTCTAGAGTCAGATACGCAGTATTTT. Translation gives CASSALESDTQYF.

The rearrangement links TRBV30 to TRBJ2-1, with 12 bases aligning to TRBD1. Germline V gives CDR1 GTSNPN, CDR2 SVGIG (reference sequence). The CDR3 contains 19 residues. The junction had 19 bases not matched to a gene; V was cut back by 2 bases and J by 8 bases. The chain's CDR3 is CAWSRPPTSGGTGGYEQFF. CDR3 in DNA: TGTGCCTGGAGTAGACCCCCCACAAGTGGCGGGACAGGGGGCTATGAGCAGTTCTTC.

The CDR3 DNA follows: TGTGCCAGCAGCTCGTTACGACAGGGGTACGAGCAGTACTTC. It specifies CASSSLRQGYEQYF. V is TRBV27 and J is TRBJ2-7, with TRBD1 identical over 8 bases. Germline CDR1 MNHEY, CDR2 SMNVEV (reference sequence). V lost 6 bases and J lost 4; bases outside the gene matches: 8. The CDR3 is 14 amino acids.

In its sample, this clone was seen a few times. The chain links TRBV9 to TRBJ1-5; tentative D call: TRBD1 (5 bases). CDR1 and CDR2 from the germline V gene are SGDLS and YYNGEE. This CDR3 region has 13 residues. The germline V and J ends were trimmed by 7 bases and 5 bases, with 13 bases remaining between them. The CDR3 DNA sequence: TGTGCCAGCGCCCGGGACGGAGATCAGCCCCAGCATTTT. This codes for CASARDGDQPQHF.

The rearrangement links TRBV18 to TRBJ2-3; 9 bases agree with TRBD1. This CDR3 is built from 15 residues. Germline CDR1 reads KGHSH; CDR2 reads LQKENI. V was clipped by 1 base and J by 5 bases; unmatched bases: 4. CDR3 nucleotides: TGTGCCAGCTCACCACGCAACAGGGGGCAAGATACGCAGTATTTT. It codes for CASSPRNRGQDTQYF.

This rearrangement joins TRBV18 to TRBJ2-2; D gene uncertain. This CDR3 comprises 17 residues. Looked up from germline, CDR1 is KGHSH and CDR2 is LQKENI. The V and J ends lost 4 bases and 0 bases respectively, with 15 bases between them. The CDR3 DNA is TGTGCCAGCTCACAGGACCCCACCGCTTCGAACACCGGGGAGCTGTTTTTT. The encoded protein is CASSQDPTASNTGELFF.

This clone was recorded only once. The V gene is TRBV5-1, the J gene TRBJ2-1; D possibly corresponds to TRBD2 (6 bases). Germline assignment: CDR1 SGHRS and CDR2 YFSETQ. The CDR3 length is 14 residues. Trimming took 2 bases from V and 4 from J, leaving 10 bases between them. The CDR3 region is CASSLGAGYNEQFF. The CDR3 nucleotides are TGCGCCAGCAGCTTAGGGGCGGGGTACAATGAGCAGTTCTTC. Based on the CDR3 plus reference TRBV5-1 and TRBJ2-1, the full variable domain is KAGVTQTPRYLIKTRGQQVTLSCSPISGHRSVSWYQQTPGQGLQFLFEYFSETQRNKGNFPGRFSGRQFSNSRSEMNVSTLELGDSALYLCASSLGAGYNEQFFGPGTRLTVL.

This chain links TRBV2 with TRBJ2-1, with 8 bases matching TRBD1. With V trimmed by 6 bases and J by 10 bases, 8 bases remained unmatched. CDR3 length: 13 amino acids. From germline, CDR1 is SNHLY and CDR2 FYNNEI. The chain's CDR3 is CASSVQGAEEQFF. DNA for the CDR3: TGTGCCAGCAGCGTCCAGGGGGCAGAGGAGCAGTTCTTC.